These T cell receptor beta chains were read from a single sample in a study of Graves' ophthalmopathy and Graves' hyperthyroidism. TCRdb called the multiplex PCR reads again in MiXCR, with one record for every CDR3 protein. The sample contains a few hundred thousand distinct CDR3 sequences, roughly 39% of which appear only once. Sequenced material: peripheral blood or thyroid tissue (not recorded which). Source of these receptors: an adult man with Graves' hyperthyroidism. Each CDR3 is given with its conserved first and last residue. D genes are given only for firm matches. Size is omitted from some rows. Given values are once, few, many or a class for expanded clones.

NA	TRBJ1-1	TRBV7-9	TRBD1	16	CASSAALGQGTTEAFF	TGTGCCAGCAGCGCTGCTCTGGGACAGGGGACGACTGAAGCTTTCTTT
NA	TRBJ2-7	TRBV24-1	TRBD1	12	CATEGQGSEQYF	TGTGCCACTGAAGGACAGGGATCAGAGCAGTACTTC
many	TRBJ2-5	TRBV2	TRBD1	15	CASRNDRGVRETQYF	TGTGCCAGCAGGAACGACAGGGGAGTACGGGAGACCCAGTACTTC
NA	TRBJ1-5	TRBV9	NA	15	CASSDTGIRNQPQHF	TGTGCCAGCAGCGACACAGGGATTCGCAATCAGCCCCAGCATTTT
few	TRBJ2-2	TRBV12-3/TRBV12-4	TRBD2	15	CAGSLGRERTGELFF	TGTGCCGGCAGTTTAGGGCGGGAGAGGACCGGGGAGCTGTTTTTT
NA	TRBJ1-5	TRBV20-1	NA	13	CSARALGGAPQHF	TGCAGTGCTAGAGCCCTAGGGGGTGCGCCCCAGCATTTT
NA	TRBJ2-7	TRBV12-5	TRBD1	16	CASGPRGRTGTYEQYF	TGTGCTAGTGGTCCAAGAGGAAGGACAGGGACCTACGAGCAGTACTTC
many	TRBJ1-2	TRBV20-1	NA	13	CSARAERTRHFTF	TGCAGTGCTAGAGCGGAAAGGACACGGCATTTCACCTTC
NA	TRBJ1-3	TRBV7-2	NA	16	CASSFVTGASGNTIYF	TGTGCCAGCAGCTTTGTTACAGGCGCCTCTGGAAACACCATATATTTT
many	TRBJ1-1	TRBV7-9	TRBD1	13	CASGRGMNTEAFF	TGTGCCAGCGGCAGGGGGATGAACACTGAAGCTTTCTTT
many	TRBJ1-6	TRBV29-1	NA	14	CSVGTGTYNSPLHF	TGCAGCGTTGGAACCGGGACCTATAATTCACCCCTCCACTTT
NA	TRBJ2-3	TRBV7-9	NA	14	CASSLGRSTDTQYF	TGTGCCAGCAGCTTAGGGCGGAGCACAGATACGCAGTATTTT
many	TRBJ1-6	TRBV5-6	NA	14	CASSLARINSPLHF	TGTGCCAGCAGCTTGGCTCGGATCAATTCACCCCTCCACTTT
NA	TRBJ2-5	TRBV11-2	NA	9	CASSLDLDF	TGTGCCAGCAGCTTAGATCTGGATTTC
many	TRBJ1-1	TRBV12-3/TRBV12-4	NA	15	CASTERSNMNTEAFF	TGTGCCAGCACGGAACGCAGCAACATGAACACTGAAGCTTTCTTT
NA	TRBJ1-6	TRBV15	NA	14	CATSSLGGNSPLHF	TGTGCCACCAGCAGTCTGGGAGGGAATTCACCCCTCCACTTT
few	TRBJ2-7	TRBV12-5	TRBD1	14	CASGLPGQGREQYF	TGTGCTAGTGGTTTGCCCGGACAGGGACGCGAGCAGTACTTC
NA	TRBJ2-1	TRBV7-9	NA	14	CASSVVGRVHEQFF	TGTGCCAGCAGCGTAGTGGGCAGGGTGCATGAGCAGTTCTTC
NA	TRBJ1-5	TRBV19	NA	16	CASSIQGRDSNQPQHF	TGTGCCAGTAGTATACAGGGGCGAGATAGCAATCAGCCCCAGCATTTT
many	TRBJ1-5	TRBV2	NA	14	CASSARGGSQPQHF	TGTGCCAGCAGTGCCCGAGGGGGGAGTCAGCCCCAGCATTTT
NA	TRBJ1-1	TRBV15	NA	14	CATRTGTANTEAFF	TGTGCCACCAGAACCGGGACTGCTAACACTGAAGCTTTCTTT
NA	TRBJ1-2	TRBV7-3	NA	15	CASSFTGGGRSGYTF	TGTGCCAGCAGCTTTACGGGAGGAGGGAGGAGCGGCTACACCTTC
NA	TRBJ1-2	TRBV10-3	NA	13	CAISESTARGYTF	TGTGCCATCAGTGAGTCGACGGCCAGGGGCTACACCTTC
many	TRBJ2-2	TRBV2	NA	15	CASSDITRGTGELFF	TGTGCCAGCAGTGATATAACGCGTGGAACCGGGGAGCTGTTTTTT
NA	TRBJ2-7	TRBV29-1	NA	13	CSASSDSAVEQYF	TGCAGCGCCTCCTCGGACAGCGCGGTGGAGCAGTACTTC
few	TRBJ1-2	TRBV13	NA	15	CASSLNGGAGYGYTF	TGTGCCAGCAGCTTAAATGGGGGCGCGGGCTATGGCTACACCTTC
NA	TRBJ1-5	TRBV19	NA	14	CASSILGGNQPQHF	TGTGCCAGTAGTATCTTGGGGGGCAATCAGCCCCAGCATTTT
NA	TRBJ2-1	TRBV10-3	TRBD2	12	CAISSGGSEQFF	TGTGCCATCAGTAGCGGGGGGAGTGAGCAGTTCTTC
many	TRBJ2-7	TRBV7-9	TRBD2	15	CASSRLAGDSYEQYF	TGCGCCAGCAGCCGACTAGCGGGGGACTCCTACGAGCAGTACTTC
NA	TRBJ1-6	TRBV7-2	NA	15	CASSGPGTDNSPLHF	TGTGCCAGCAGCGGCCCGGGGACGGATAATTCACCCCTCCACTTT
NA	TRBJ2-6	TRBV15	NA	15	CATGRDESGANVLTF	TGTGCCACCGGAAGGGACGAGTCTGGGGCCAACGTCCTGACTTTC
NA	TRBJ1-4	TRBV7-9	NA	13	CASSAGAREKLFF	TGTGCCAGCAGTGCAGGGGCACGGGAAAAACTGTTTTTT
few	TRBJ1-6	TRBV6-5	NA	13	CASSTTGRFTLHF	TGTGCCAGCAGTACCACAGGGCGTTTCACCCTCCACTTT
NA	TRBJ1-4	TRBV20-1	TRBD1	15	CSARGRTGFNGKLFF	TGCAGTGCTAGAGGTCGGACAGGGTTTAATGGAAAACTGTTTTTT
few	TRBJ1-2	TRBV18	NA	14	CASSLSTPNYGYTF	TGTGCCAGCTCACTCTCGACACCCAACTATGGCTACACCTTC
few	TRBJ1-1	TRBV14	NA	15	CASSLDAGASTEAFF	TGTGCCAGCAGTTTGGACGCCGGGGCGAGCACTGAAGCTTTCTTT
NA	TRBJ2-2	TRBV10-3	TRBD1	13	CATGTDNTGELFF	TGTGCCACCGGGACAGATAACACCGGGGAGCTGTTTTTT
NA	TRBJ2-7	TRBV10-1	TRBD2	19	CASSASSSLDGGGSYEQYF	TGCGCCAGCAGTGCCTCTAGCAGCTTAGACGGCGGGGGCTCCTACGAGCAGTACTTC
many	TRBJ1-2	TRBV5-1	TRBD1	17	CASSFLPGQGIFGGYTF	TGCGCCAGCAGCTTCCTCCCGGGACAGGGCATCTTCGGTGGCTACACCTTC
NA	TRBJ2-7	TRBV7-3	NA	14	CASSPKGALNEQYF	TGTGCCAGCAGCCCGAAGGGAGCCCTCAATGAGCAGTACTTC
few	TRBJ2-5	TRBV15	NA	16	CATSRDLAGAQETQYF	TGTGCCACCAGCAGAGATTTGGCGGGGGCACAAGAGACCCAGTACTTC
NA	TRBJ1-2	TRBV7-2	NA	13	CASSFGGRPGNTF	TGTGCCAGCAGCTTCGGGGGCCGACCAGGAAACACCTTC
many	TRBJ1-2	TRBV28	NA	12	CASNVADYGYTF	TGTGCCAGCAACGTCGCGGACTATGGCTACACCTTC
once	TRBJ2-5	TRBV6-1	TRBD2	17	CASSDLQSGGASDTQYF	TGTGCCAGCAGTGATTTGCAAAGCGGGGGGGCCTCAGATACGCAGTACTTC
NA	TRBJ1-1	TRBV20-1	NA	14	CSAQGAGRNTEAFF	TGCAGTGCTCAAGGGGCAGGGCGGAACACTGAAGCTTTCTTT
few	TRBJ1-4	TRBV19	NA	13	CASSARLGEKLFF	TGTGCCAGTAGTGCCCGACTAGGTGAAAAACTGTTTTTT
few	TRBJ1-6	TRBV2	NA	16	CASSSGGHPYNSPLHF	TGTGCCAGCAGTTCCGGCGGGCACCCCTATAATTCACCCCTCCACTTT
many	TRBJ1-2	TRBV14	NA	14	CASSQDRAGLGYTF	TGTGCCAGCAGCCAAGACAGGGCGGGGCTCGGCTACACCTTC
many	TRBJ2-5	TRBV5-6	NA	14	CASSLAVGRETQYF	TGTGCCAGCAGCTTGGCGGTCGGGCGTGAGACCCAGTACTTC
few	TRBJ2-7	TRBV6-5	NA	13	CASSVRQPYEQYF	TGTGCCAGCAGTGTTAGACAGCCCTACGAGCAGTACTTC
NA	TRBJ1-2	TRBV11-2	TRBD1	14	CASSSRQGLFGYTF	TGTGCCAGCAGCTCTCGACAGGGATTATTTGGCTACACCTTC
NA	TRBJ1-1	TRBV30	NA	11	CAWSVDRGAFF	TGTGCCTGGAGTGTAGACCGAGGGGCTTTCTTT
NA	TRBJ1-4	TRBV2	TRBD1	16	CASSANRGQGAEKLFF	TGTGCCAGCAGTGCCAACAGGGGGCAAGGGGCAGAAAAACTGTTTTTT
many	TRBJ1-5	TRBV20-1	NA	14	CSAPGTRLDQPQHF	TGCAGTGCCCCCGGGACCCGGCTCGATCAGCCCCAGCATTTT
NA	TRBJ2-3	TRBV9	NA	14	CASQPGSSTDTQYF	TGTGCCAGTCAACCAGGGTCCAGCACAGATACGCAGTATTTT
NA	TRBJ1-2	TRBV5-1	NA	11	CASRQSGGYTF	TGCGCCAGCAGACAATCAGGGGGCTACACCTTC
NA	TRBJ1-2	TRBV11-2	NA	11	CAWSPRAGYTF	TGTGCCTGGAGTCCGAGGGCCGGCTACACCTTC
NA	TRBJ2-6	TRBV19	TRBD1	15	CASSPGQGWANVLTF	TGTGCCAGTAGTCCTGGACAGGGCTGGGCCAACGTCCTGACTTTC
NA	TRBJ2-7	TRBV9	NA	15	CASSQDPAEPYEQYF	TGTGCCAGCAGCCAAGATCCGGCAGAGCCCTACGAGCAGTACTTC